This T cell receptor beta chain was obtained from a study of T-cell reconstitution after alpha-beta-depleted transplantation in children. Germline CDR1 reads SEHNR; CDR2 reads FQNEAQ (reference sequence). The CDR3 is made up of 14 amino acids. Trimming took 4 bases from V and 8 from J, leaving 15 bases between them. As it was prepared, the TCRbeta library received unique molecular identifiers. In TCRdb, the PCR reads were re-called with MiXCR into one record per CDR3 protein. This sample has hundreds of thousands of distinct CDR3 sequences, with about an eighth found just once. The sample was PBMCs from the stem cell graft donor, taken from the stem cell graft. The rearrangement links TRBV7-9 to TRBJ2-1; tentatively, D is TRBD1 or TRBD2 (5 bases each). This TCR was recovered from a human donor who donated a stem cell graft to a child with combined immunodeficiency. DNA of the CDR3: TGTGCCAGCAGCTCCTGGACGATGGGGGATGAGCAGTTCTTC. It yields the protein CASSSWTMGDEQFF.